The sequence of this TCR beta chain was determined in a study of technical replicates of blood from several donors. The CDR3 length is 16 residues. The ends lost 5 bases at V and 6 bases at J; junction bases unmatched: 13. Germline V CDR1 and CDR2: SGHTA, FQGTGA. Method: immunoSEQ multiplex PCR; TCRdb's copy keeps in-frame clones and lacks some. This table holds around 49,000 clones, approximately 94% found once. What was sequenced was T cells isolated from PBMCs. This receptor was taken from a human donor in good health. The chain uses TRBV7-3 and TRBJ2-1; 7 bases are shared with TRBD1. CDR3 loop: CASSRDRDSGFNEQFF. CDR3 coding DNA: TGTGCCAGCAGCCGAGACCGGGACAGCGGATTCAATGAGCAGTTCTTC.